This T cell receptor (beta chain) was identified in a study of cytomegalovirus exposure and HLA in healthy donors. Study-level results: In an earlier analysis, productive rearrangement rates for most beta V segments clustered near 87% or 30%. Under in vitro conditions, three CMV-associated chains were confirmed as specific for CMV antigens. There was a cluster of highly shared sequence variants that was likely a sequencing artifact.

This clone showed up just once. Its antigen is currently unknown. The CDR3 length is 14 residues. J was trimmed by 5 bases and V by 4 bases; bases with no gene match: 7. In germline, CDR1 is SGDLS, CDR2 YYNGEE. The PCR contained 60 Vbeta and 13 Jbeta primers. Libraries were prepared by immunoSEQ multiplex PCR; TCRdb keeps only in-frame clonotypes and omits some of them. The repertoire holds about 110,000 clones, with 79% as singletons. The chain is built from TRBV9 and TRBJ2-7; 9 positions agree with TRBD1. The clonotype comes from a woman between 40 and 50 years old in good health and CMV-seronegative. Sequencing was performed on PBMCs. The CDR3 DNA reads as TGTGCCAGCAGCCAAGGGACAGGGATAAACGAGCAGTACTTC. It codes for CASSQGTGINEQYF.